Each of the 14 T cell receptor beta chains below was sequenced from the same sample in a study of blood T cell repertoires in COVID-19. TCRdb's table, derived via immunoSEQ multiplex PCR, lists solely in-frame clones and lacks some. The sample consists of about half a million clones, 70% to 90% of them appearing once. Sequencing was carried out using peripheral blood. These receptors all stem from a human donor in a cohort sampled during active COVID-19.

The chain has TRBV10-2 and TRBJ2-3; 16 nucleotides align to TRBD2. The CDR3 loop spans 17 amino acids. CDR1 WSHSY and CDR2 SAAADI come from the germline V gene. J gave up 2 bases and V 4 bases, and 3 bases lay outside the gene matches. The CDR3 is CASSGGLAGGFTDTQYF. DNA for the CDR3: TGCGCCAGCAGTGGGGGACTAGCGGGGGGGTTCACAGATACGCAGTATTTT.

CDR3 sequence: CASSPDRGQGYTF. Here the CDR3 DNA reads TGTGCCAGCAGCCCAGACAGGGGGCAGGGCTACACCTTC. The genes are TRBV28 and TRBJ1-2, with 10 bases identical to TRBD1. Trimming cost V 6 bases and J 8 bases; bases outside gene matches: 6. The germline V gene encodes CDR1 MDHEN and CDR2 SYDVKM. The CDR3 has 13 residues.

This clone was seen only a few times. The rearrangement links TRBV13 to TRBJ2-3, with 9 bases aligning to TRBD2. Germline trimming cut 5 bases from V and 3 bases from J; bases unmatched to any gene: 9. The CDR3 sequence is 16 residues long. CDR1 is PRHDT, CDR2 FYEKMQ, per germline (reference sequence). In DNA form, the CDR3 reads TGTGCCAGCAGCCGTCTCGATAGCGGGAGAACAGATACGCAGTATTTT. It encodes CASSRLDSGRTDTQYF.

The chain links TRBV7-3 to TRBJ2-1, with 8 bases that match TRBD2. The V segment lost 2 bases and the J segment 4 bases; nucleotides outside the gene matches: 7. The CDR3 extends over 16 amino acids. Germline CDR1 and CDR2: SGHTA and FQGTGA. The CDR3 region has the DNA TGTGCCAGCAGCTTAGATGGACTAGCCAATTACAATGAGCAGTTCTTC. As protein: CASSLDGLANYNEQFF.

V usage is TRBV13 and J usage is TRBJ2-7, with unresolved D. The CDR3 extends over 15 amino acids. The germline gives CDR1 PRHDT, CDR2 FYEKMQ (reference sequence). Trimming pared 3 bases from V and 0 bases from J, leaving 12 bases between. Here the CDR3 reads CASSFATSASYEQYF. In nucleotides, the CDR3 is TGTGCCAGCAGCTTCGCGACATCCGCCTCCTACGAGCAGTACTTC.

The chain couples TRBV30 to TRBJ1-1, with D possibly TRBD1 on 5 matching bases. Germline-derived CDR1 and CDR2 are GTSNPN and SVGIG (reference sequence). V was cut by 2 bases and J by 4 bases, with 14 bases left in between. The CDR3 runs 14 residues. This CDR3 is CAWSLLGTGTEAFF. Written as DNA, the CDR3 is TGTGCCTGGAGTCTACTGGGAACAGGCACTGAAGCTTTCTTT. Filled out from reference TRBV30 and TRBJ1-1, the complete variable domain reads SQTIHQWPATLVQPVGSPLSLECTVEGTSNPNLYWYRQAAGRGLQLLFYSVGIGQISSEVPQNLSASRPQDRQFILSSKKLLLSDSGFYLCAWSLLGTGTEAFFGQGTRLTVV.

The rearrangement links TRBV30 to TRBJ2-3; the match to TRBD2 covers 10 bases. The CDR3 has 15 amino acids. The ends lost 3 bases at V and 3 bases at J; junction bases unmatched: 6. Germline CDR1 GTSNPN, CDR2 SVGIG (reference sequence). CDR3 in DNA: TGTGCCTGGAGGGAAGCGGGAGGGCCGACAGATACGCAGTATTTT. Translation gives CAWREAGGPTDTQYF.

This clone was seen only a few times. J is TRBJ1-2 and V is TRBV2; the D gene is possibly TRBD1 (6 bases). Germline values: CDR1 SNHLY, CDR2 FYNNEI. Trimming cost V 2 bases and J 3 bases, with 13 bases left between them. The CDR3 totals 15 residues. The CDR3 sequence: CASSEQGKGYYGYTF. In DNA form, the CDR3 reads TGTGCCAGCAGTGAACAGGGGAAGGGTTACTATGGCTACACCTTC.

The V call is TRBV5-1, the J call TRBJ2-1, with TRBD1 matching over 8 bases. V gave up 5 bases and J gave up 1 base; unmatched junction bases: 2. This CDR3 has 14 residues. Germline assignment: CDR1 SGHRS and CDR2 YFSETQ. The CDR3 DNA reads as TGCGCCAGCAGAGGACAGGGTTCCTACAATGAGCAGTTCTTC. Residues: CASRGQGSYNEQFF.

This chain joins TRBV5-1 and TRBJ1-5; TRBD1 aligns across 7 bases. Germline CDR1 reads SGHRS; CDR2 reads YFSETQ. The CDR3 has 13 amino acids. The J segment lost 4 bases and the V segment lost 5 bases, leaving 3 bases of the junction unmatched. The DNA for the CDR3 is TGCGCCAGCAGGGGGACAGATAATCAGCCCCAGCATTTT. Translating gives CASRGTDNQPQHF.

V and J are TRBV6-5 and TRBJ1-4; TRBD1 agrees at 7 bases. V lost 5 bases and J lost 7; bases outside the gene matches: 7. CDR3 length: 14 residues. Germline V gene data show CDR1 as MNHEY and CDR2 as SVGAGI. The CDR3 is CASSPRGPGEKLFF. The CDR3 DNA reads as TGTGCCAGCAGTCCTAGGGGGCCAGGTGAAAAACTGTTTTTT.

This chain joins TRBV7-2 and TRBJ2-3; maybe TRBD2 (6 bases). The CDR3 covers 14 residues. Germline lookup yields CDR1 SGHTA and CDR2 FQGNSA. V lost 5 bases to trimming and J lost 3 bases, with 12 bases between them. The CDR3 coding sequence is TGTGCCAGCAGCCTACTTGGGGGGACAGATACGCAGTATTTT. This translates into CASSLLGGTDTQYF. Looking up the rest from reference TRBV7-2 and TRBJ2-3 gives the full variable domain: GAGVSQSPSNKVTEKGKDVELRCDPISGHTALYWYRQSLGQGLEFLIYFQGNSAPDKSGLPSDRFSAERTGGSVSTLTIQRTQQEDSAVYLCASSLLGGTDTQYFGPGTRLTVL.

V and J are TRBV10-3 and TRBJ1-6; 7 bases are shared with TRBD1. The CDR3 extends over 19 amino acids. Germline CDR1 is ENHRY and CDR2 is SYGVKD. V shed 3 bases, J shed 1 base, and the junction held 12 bases outside the gene matches. The CDR3 region is CAISDPTGEGSSYNSPLHF. CDR3 DNA sequence: TGTGCCATCAGTGACCCTACAGGGGAAGGAAGTTCCTATAATTCACCCCTCCACTTT.

The chain carries TRBV4-1 and TRBJ1-1; D gene ambiguous. The V gene lost 4 bases and the J gene lost 1 base, with 7 bases spanning the gap. The CDR3 has 13 amino acids. The germline V gene has CDR1 MGHRA and CDR2 YSYEKL. CDR3 DNA sequence: TGCGCCAGCAGCCCCATCAGGAACACTGAAGCTTTCTTT. Translated: CASSPIRNTEAFF.